This T cell receptor beta chain was observed in a study of blood T cells in healthy people across ages. Turning to the study itself: With template switching, about one barcoded beta molecule was captured per two T cells. Study-level results: The unsorted PBMCs prevented any conclusive comparison of naive versus antigen-experienced cells.

Notes on this clonotype: Antigen unknown.

CDR3 length: 16 amino acids. The V and J ends lost 5 bases and 5 bases, in that order; junction bases with no gene match: 11. The germline V gene has CDR1 SGHVS and CDR2 FQNEAQ. For the second PCR, which ran for 7 to 11 cycles, a sample-barcoded 5' primer and a J-beta primer mix were used. TCRdb analysed the 5' RACE reads with MiXCR anew, one entry per CDR3 protein. The sample holds 1.6 million or so distinct CDR3 sequences, about 32% seen once. This receptor was identified in a woman between 25 and 40 years old in good health. The rearrangement joins TRBV7-8 to TRBJ2-7; 11 nucleotides align to TRBD2. Sequenced material: blood. The CDR3 region has the DNA TGTGCCAGCAGCCCAAACATAGCGGGAGGGGTTGACGAGCAGTACTTC. Its protein product is CASSPNIAGGVDEQYF. Together with reference TRBV7-8 and TRBJ2-7, the CDR3 gives the full variable domain: GAGVSQSPRYKVAKRGQDVALRCDPISGHVSLFWYQQALGQGPEFLTYFQNEAQLDKSGLPSDRFFAERPEGSVSTLKIQRTQQEDSAVYLCASSPNIAGGVDEQYFGPGTRLTVT.